This paragraph reports one T cell receptor beta chain. The sample comes from a study of blood T cell repertoires in COVID-19. Trimming cost V 2 bases and J 7 bases, with 17 bases left between them. The germline V gene encodes CDR1 MNHEY and CDR2 SMNVEV (reference sequence). This CDR3 region has 15 residues. The age range of participants was about 18 to 89 years, with residence in under 25 US areas. Here immunoSEQ multiplex PCR was the method, and the copy in TCRdb shows in-frame clones only, minus some. The repertoire holds approximately 280,000 clones, around 89% seen once, with 1.7% in the top ten. J is TRBJ1-2 and V is TRBV27; D is perhaps TRBD1 (5 bases). This receptor was identified in a woman aged 18-29 years with acute COVID-19. The source material was PBMCs or T cells enriched from blood (not recorded which). The CDR3 reads CASSLGPGLVGGYTF. In DNA, the CDR3 is TGTGCCAGCAGTTTAGGGCCAGGGTTGGTCGGTGGCTACACCTTC.